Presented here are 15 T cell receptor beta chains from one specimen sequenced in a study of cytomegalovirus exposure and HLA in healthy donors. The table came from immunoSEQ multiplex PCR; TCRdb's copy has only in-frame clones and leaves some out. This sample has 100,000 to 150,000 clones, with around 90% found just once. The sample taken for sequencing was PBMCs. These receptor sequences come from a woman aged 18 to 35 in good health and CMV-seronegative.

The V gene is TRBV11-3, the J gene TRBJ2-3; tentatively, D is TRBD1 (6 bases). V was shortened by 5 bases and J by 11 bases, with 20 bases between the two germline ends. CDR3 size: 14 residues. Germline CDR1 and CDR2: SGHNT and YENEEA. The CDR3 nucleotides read TGTGCCAGCAGCCAGGGGCGGACCCGGGGTGAGCAGTATTTT. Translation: CASSQGRTRGEQYF.

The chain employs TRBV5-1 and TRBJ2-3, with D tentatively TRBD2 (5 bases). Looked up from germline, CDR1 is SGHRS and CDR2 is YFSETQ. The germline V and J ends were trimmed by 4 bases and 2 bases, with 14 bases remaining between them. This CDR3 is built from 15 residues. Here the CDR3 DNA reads TGCGCCAGCAGCGCAGAGGCGGGTTTCACAGATACGCAGTATTTT. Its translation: CASSAEAGFTDTQYF.

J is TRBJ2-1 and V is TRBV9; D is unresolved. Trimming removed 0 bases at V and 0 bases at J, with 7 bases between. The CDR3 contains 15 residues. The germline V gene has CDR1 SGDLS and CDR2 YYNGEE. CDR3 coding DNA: TGTGCCAGCAGCGTAGTCCCTAACTCCTACAATGAGCAGTTCTTC. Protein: CASSVVPNSYNEQFF.

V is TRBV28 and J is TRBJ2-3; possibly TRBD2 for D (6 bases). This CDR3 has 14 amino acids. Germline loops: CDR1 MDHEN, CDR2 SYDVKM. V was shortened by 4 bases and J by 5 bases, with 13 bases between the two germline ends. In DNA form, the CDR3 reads TGTGCCAGCAGTTCTCCGGGAGAGGGAGATACGCAGTATTTT. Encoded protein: CASSSPGEGDTQYF.

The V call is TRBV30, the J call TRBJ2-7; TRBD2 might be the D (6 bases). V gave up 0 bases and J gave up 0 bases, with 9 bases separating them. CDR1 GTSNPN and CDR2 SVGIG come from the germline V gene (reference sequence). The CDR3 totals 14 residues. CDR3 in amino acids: CAWSVGGTSYEQYF. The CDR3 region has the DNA TGTGCCTGGAGTGTTGGAGGGACCTCCTACGAGCAGTACTTC.

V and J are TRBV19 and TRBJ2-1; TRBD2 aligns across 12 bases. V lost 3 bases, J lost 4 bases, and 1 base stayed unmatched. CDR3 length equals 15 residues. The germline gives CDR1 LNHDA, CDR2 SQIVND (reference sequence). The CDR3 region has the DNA TGTGCCAGTAGTATGGGACTAGCGGGTTACAATGAGCAGTTCTTC. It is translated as CASSMGLAGYNEQFF. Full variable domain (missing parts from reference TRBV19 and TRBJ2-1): DGGITQSPKYLFRKEGQNVTLSCEQNLNHDAMYWYRQDPGQGLRLIYYSQIVNDFQKGDIAEGYSVSREKKESFPLTVTSAQKNPTAFYLCASSMGLAGYNEQFFGPGTRLTVL.

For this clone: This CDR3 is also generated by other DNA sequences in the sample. The CDR3 bases are TGTGCCAGCTCACCGGGACAGGGGTCCTACGAGCAGTACTTC. It codes for CASSPGQGSYEQYF. The rearrangement joins TRBV18 to TRBJ2-7; 10 bases align to TRBD1. The CDR3 length is 14 residues. With V trimmed by 3 bases and J by 1 base, 0 bases remained unmatched. The germline V gene has CDR1 KGHSH and CDR2 LQKENI.

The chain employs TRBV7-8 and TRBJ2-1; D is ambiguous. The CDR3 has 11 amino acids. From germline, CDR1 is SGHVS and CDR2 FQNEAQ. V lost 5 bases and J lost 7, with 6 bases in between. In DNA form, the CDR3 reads TGTGCCAGCAGCGGGCAGAATGAGCAGTTCTTC. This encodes CASSGQNEQFF.

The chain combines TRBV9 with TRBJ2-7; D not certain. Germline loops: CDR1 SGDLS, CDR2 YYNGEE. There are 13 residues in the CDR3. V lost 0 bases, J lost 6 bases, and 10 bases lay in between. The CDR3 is CASSVGLVGEQYF. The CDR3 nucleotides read TGTGCCAGCAGCGTAGGTCTAGTCGGCGAGCAGTACTTC.

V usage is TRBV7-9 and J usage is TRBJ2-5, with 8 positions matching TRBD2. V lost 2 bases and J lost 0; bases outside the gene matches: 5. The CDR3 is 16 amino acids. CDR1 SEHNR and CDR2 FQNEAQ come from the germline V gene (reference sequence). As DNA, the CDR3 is TGTGCCAGCAGCTTATGGGGACTAGGGAACCAAGAGACCCAGTACTTC. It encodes CASSLWGLGNQETQYF.

In DNA, the CDR3 is TGTGCCAGCAGTCAGGGACAGGGTTACGAGCAGTACTTC. As protein: CASSQGQGYEQYF. The rearrangement links TRBV2 to TRBJ2-7, with TRBD1 matching over 9 bases. The V and J ends lost 5 bases and 4 bases, in that order; junction bases with no gene match: 3. CDR3 length equals 13 residues. CDR1 and CDR2 from the germline V gene are SNHLY and FYNNEI. The whole variable domain, remainder taken from reference TRBV2 and TRBJ2-7, is EPEVTQTPSHQVTQMGQEVILRCVPISNHLYFYWYRQILGQKVEFLVSFYNNEISEKSEIFDDQFSVERPDGSNFTLKIRSTKLEDSAMYFCASSQGQGYEQYFGPGTRLTVT.

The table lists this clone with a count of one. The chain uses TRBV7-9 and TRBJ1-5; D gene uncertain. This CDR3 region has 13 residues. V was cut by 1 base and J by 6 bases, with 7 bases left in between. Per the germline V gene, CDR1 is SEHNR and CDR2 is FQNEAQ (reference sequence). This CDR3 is CASSLDVSQPQHF. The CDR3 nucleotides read TGTGCCAGCAGCTTAGATGTATCTCAGCCCCAGCATTTT.

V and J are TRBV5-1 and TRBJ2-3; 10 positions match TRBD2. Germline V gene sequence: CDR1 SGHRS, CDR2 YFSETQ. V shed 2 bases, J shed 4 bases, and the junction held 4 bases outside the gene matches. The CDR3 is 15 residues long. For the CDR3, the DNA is TGCGCCAGCAGCTTCCAGAGCGGGAGGGCAGATACGCAGTATTTT. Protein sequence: CASSFQSGRADTQYF.

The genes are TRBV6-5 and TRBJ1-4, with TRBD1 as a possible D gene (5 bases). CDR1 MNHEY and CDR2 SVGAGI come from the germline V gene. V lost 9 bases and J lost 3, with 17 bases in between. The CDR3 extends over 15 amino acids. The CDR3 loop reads CASYDTQGANEKLFF. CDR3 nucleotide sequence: TGTGCCAGTTACGACACCCAGGGCGCTAATGAAAAACTGTTTTTT.

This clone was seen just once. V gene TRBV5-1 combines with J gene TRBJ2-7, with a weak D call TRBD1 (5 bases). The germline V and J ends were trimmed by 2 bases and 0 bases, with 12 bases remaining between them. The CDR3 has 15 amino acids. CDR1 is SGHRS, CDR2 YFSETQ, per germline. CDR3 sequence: CASSFVTGASYEQYF. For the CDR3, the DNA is TGCGCCAGCAGCTTCGTCACAGGCGCCTCCTACGAGCAGTACTTC.